This TCR beta chain was sequenced for a study of blood T cell repertoires in COVID-19. Produced via immunoSEQ multiplex PCR; TCRdb's table is partial and in-frame only. The sample yields over 25,000 clones, around nine tenths seen once. With 6 bases removed from V and 0 bases from J, the gap between germline ends came to 11 bases. Per germline, CDR1 SQVTM and CDR2 ANQGSEA. This CDR3 spans 14 amino acids. Sequencing was performed on peripheral blood. This TCR came from a human donor in a cohort sampled during active COVID-19. The donor label of this sample is uncertain. The rearrangement links TRBV29-1 to TRBJ1-4, with D possibly matching TRBD1 (5 bases). This chain's CDR3 is CSVSQGSTNEKLFF. CDR3 nucleotides: TGCAGCGTAAGTCAGGGATCAACTAATGAAAAACTGTTTTTT.